This paragraph covers one T cell receptor (beta chain) sequence. V gave up 6 bases and J gave up 0 bases; unmatched junction bases: 3. The CDR3 totals 14 residues. CDR1 KGHDR and CDR2 SFDVKD come from the germline V gene. Source study methods: From reference gene primer amplification, estimates of nucleated cell counts were derived. Sequencing used immunoSEQ multiplex PCR; TCRdb keeps in-frame clones, though not all of them. V, J and clone size are those of that table, while D and trimming were read from the DNA. Of roughly 100,000 clones listed, about three quarters were seen once; the top ten hold approximately 6.8%. This entry belongs to a study of blood T cell repertoires in COVID-19. Background on the study: The origin of the acute and convalescent COVID-19 samples was the United States, Italy and Spain.

The V and J genes are TRBV24-1 and TRBJ1-2; 7 bases are a match to TRBD1. Sequences were obtained from peripheral blood. The receptor's source is a man aged 70-80 years with acute or convalescent COVID-19. As DNA, the CDR3 is TGTGCCACCAGTCCCGGGACAGCTAACTATGGCTACACCTTC. Translation: CATSPGTANYGYTF.